A selection of T cell receptor beta chains follows, all from one sample in a study of shared clonotypes between healthy human individuals. Assay used: immunoSEQ multiplex PCR; TCRdb lists only in-frame clones, some missing. The sample contains around 600,000 clones, roughly 98% of which appear only once. Sequencing was performed on naive CD8+ T cells sorted from blood. The origin of the receptors is a man aged 25-45 years in good health. Both conserved end residues are part of each CDR3. A D gene is named only where the DNA matches it firmly. The size entry is marked missing in some rows and otherwise reads once, few, many or a size class.

v_call	clone_size	d_call	j_call	cdr3_nt	cdr3_aa
TRBV28	-	-	TRBJ2-1	TGTGCCAGCAGTTTACCAGGCCGGACTACCAATTACAATGAGCAGTTCTTC	CASSLPGRTTNYNEQFF
TRBV23-1	-	-	TRBJ1-2	TGCGCCAGCAGTCAGACTCCGGGACCTACAGGTCATAACTATGGCTACACCTTC	CASSQTPGPTGHNYGYTF
TRBV7-2	-	TRBD1	TRBJ2-7	TGTGCCAGCACCCCCAGGGGGTCCTACGAGCAGTACTTC	CASTPRGSYEQYF
TRBV7-7	-	-	TRBJ2-1	TGTGCCAGCAGCCCAGCCTTCAGACTAAACAATGAGCAGTTCTTC	CASSPAFRLNNEQFF
TRBV4-2	-	TRBD2	TRBJ2-7	TGTGCCAGCAGCCAAGATAGAAGCGGGAGGTCCGACGAGCAGTACTTC	CASSQDRSGRSDEQYF
TRBV29-1	-	-	TRBJ1-1	TGCAGCTCGCTTTATGGCGGGGGGAACACTGAAGCTTTCTTT	CSSLYGGGNTEAFF
TRBV7-6	once	-	TRBJ2-2	TGTGCCAGCAGCTTAGTGGGGCGGGACGAGGAGCTGTTTTTT	CASSLVGRDEELFF
TRBV9	-	-	TRBJ1-1	TGTGCCAGCAGCCCAGGGACTGGGAACACTGAAGCTTTCTTT	CASSPGTGNTEAFF
TRBV4-1	-	TRBD1	TRBJ1-1	TGCGCCAGCAGCTATTACGACAGGGAGGACACTGAAGCTTTCTTT	CASSYYDREDTEAFF
TRBV15	once	-	TRBJ1-1	TGTGCCACCAGCACCGACATGTTTGAAATGAACACTGAAGCTTTCTTT	CATSTDMFEMNTEAFF
TRBV5-1	-	-	TRBJ2-7	TGCGCCAGCAGCTTGGGACAGTACGAGCAGTACTTC	CASSLGQYEQYF
TRBV7-8	once	-	TRBJ2-7	TGTGCCAGCAGCTCCAGGCCCCGCTCCTACGAGCAGTACTTC	CASSSRPRSYEQYF
TRBV27	once	-	TRBJ1-1	TGTGCCAGCAGTGCCCAGGACTCGGGCACTGAAGCTTTCTTT	CASSAQDSGTEAFF
TRBV6-1	once	-	TRBJ2-7	TGTGCCAGCAGTCTTCGAAAGCGTTCGGACGAGCAGTACTTC	CASSLRKRSDEQYF
TRBV11-3	-	-	TRBJ1-4	TGTGCCAGCAGCTGCCGCCCCCCGACAGCAACTAATGAAAAACTGTTTTTT	CASSCRPPTATNEKLFF
TRBV4-3	-	-	TRBJ1-2	TGCGCCAGCAGCCCCAATGATAATCTGGAGTTTCTTGGCTACACCTTC	CASSPNDNLEFLGYTF
TRBV7-9	-	-	TRBJ2-2	TGTGCCAGCAGCTCGACAGCTCTCACCGGGGAGCTGTTTTTT	CASSSTALTGELFF
TRBV19	-	-	TRBJ2-1	TGTGCCAGTAGTATAGTTCCAAGCGATGAGCAGTTCTTC	CASSIVPSDEQFF
TRBV5-4	-	-	TRBJ1-2	TGTGCCAGCAGCTTGGGATGGACAGAGGTCTTC	CASSLGWTEVF
TRBV7-9	-	TRBD1	TRBJ2-3	TGTGCCAGCAGCTCACAAGACAGGGGAGCGTATGATACGCAGTATTTT	CASSSQDRGAYDTQYF
TRBV10-3	-	-	TRBJ2-7	TGTGCCATCAAACAGGGAGTAGGATACGAGCAGTACTTC	CAIKQGVGYEQYF
TRBV6-1	-	-	TRBJ1-1	TGTGCCAGCAGTCTCGGGGAGGGTAACACTGAAGCTTTCTTT	CASSLGEGNTEAFF
TRBV5-5	-	TRBD2	TRBJ2-7	TGTGCCAGCAGCTCGGGTAGGGTGCGGGAGGGCTCCTACGAGCAGTACTTC	CASSSGRVREGSYEQYF
TRBV9	-	TRBD1	TRBJ1-2	TGTGCCAGCAGCGAGGGGACAGGGAAAGACTATGGCTACACCTTC	CASSEGTGKDYGYTF
TRBV6-5	once	-	TRBJ2-7	TGTGCCAGCAGTTACTCTACTGGTTACGAGCAGTACTTC	CASSYSTGYEQYF
TRBV27	-	-	TRBJ2-6	TGTGCCAGCAGTTTTCGGGAGTCTGGGGCCAACGTCCTGACTTTC	CASSFRESGANVLTF
TRBV25-1	-	TRBD1	TRBJ2-5	TGTGCCAGCAGTCGTAGACAGGGACGCCAAGAGACCCAGTACTTC	CASSRRQGRQETQYF
TRBV7-9	-	-	TRBJ2-5	TGTGCCAGCAGCGCCCGTACGTCGTACCAAGAGACCCAGTACTTC	CASSARTSYQETQYF
TRBV15	-	TRBD1	TRBJ1-1	TGTGCCACCAGCAGACCACAGGGGGGAAAGACTGAAGCTTTCTTT	CATSRPQGGKTEAFF
TRBV7-2	-	TRBD1	TRBJ2-4	TGTGCCAGCAGCCTCCGGGACAGGGCCCCCAACATTCAGTACTTC	CASSLRDRAPNIQYF
TRBV28	-	TRBD1	TRBJ2-7	TGTGCCAGCAGTGCGATCGGGACAGCTTCCTACGAGCAGTACTTC	CASSAIGTASYEQYF
TRBV27	-	TRBD2	TRBJ2-7	TGTGCCAGCCAAGGGAGGCTAGCGGGGGCCTACGAGCAGTACTTC	CASQGRLAGAYEQYF
TRBV4-1	-	-	TRBJ2-7	TGCGCCAGCAGCCAAGGACTAGGAGCCCACGAGCAGTACTTC	CASSQGLGAHEQYF
TRBV18	-	-	TRBJ2-7	TGTGCCAGCTCACCCCCCACCGGGCTCCCCTACGAGCAGTACTTC	CASSPPTGLPYEQYF
TRBV11-2	-	-	TRBJ1-5	TGTGCCAGCAGCTTAGCTCTAAGTGGGCAGCCCCAGCATTTT	CASSLALSGQPQHF
TRBV7-2	-	TRBD2	TRBJ2-3	TGTGCCAGTTGGACTAGCGCAGATAGCACAGATACGCAGTATTTT	CASWTSADSTDTQYF
TRBV2	-	-	TRBJ1-2	TGTGCCAGCAGTCCAGGGGAGAACTATGGCTACACCTTC	CASSPGENYGYTF
TRBV5-4	-	TRBD2	TRBJ2-7	TGTGCCAGCAGCTCTCAACCGGGACTAGCGGGACAGCAGTACTTC	CASSSQPGLAGQQYF
TRBV27	-	TRBD2	TRBJ2-7	TGTGCCAGCAGTCCCTTGGCTAGCGGGAGATCGCAGTACTTC	CASSPLASGRSQYF
TRBV7-8	-	-	TRBJ1-4	TGTGCCAGCAGCCCCCGTACGGCACCGAATGAAAAACTGTTTTTT	CASSPRTAPNEKLFF
TRBV9	-	TRBD2	TRBJ2-1	TGTGCCAGCTCGATTAGCGGGAGGCCGGTCCAATACAATGAGCAGTTCTTC	CASSISGRPVQYNEQFF
TRBV7-8	-	TRBD2	TRBJ2-3	TGTGCCAGCAGCTTAGGCGCGACTAGCGGGAACCCCGTTGTCAGCACAGATACGCAGTATTTT	CASSLGATSGNPVVSTDTQYF